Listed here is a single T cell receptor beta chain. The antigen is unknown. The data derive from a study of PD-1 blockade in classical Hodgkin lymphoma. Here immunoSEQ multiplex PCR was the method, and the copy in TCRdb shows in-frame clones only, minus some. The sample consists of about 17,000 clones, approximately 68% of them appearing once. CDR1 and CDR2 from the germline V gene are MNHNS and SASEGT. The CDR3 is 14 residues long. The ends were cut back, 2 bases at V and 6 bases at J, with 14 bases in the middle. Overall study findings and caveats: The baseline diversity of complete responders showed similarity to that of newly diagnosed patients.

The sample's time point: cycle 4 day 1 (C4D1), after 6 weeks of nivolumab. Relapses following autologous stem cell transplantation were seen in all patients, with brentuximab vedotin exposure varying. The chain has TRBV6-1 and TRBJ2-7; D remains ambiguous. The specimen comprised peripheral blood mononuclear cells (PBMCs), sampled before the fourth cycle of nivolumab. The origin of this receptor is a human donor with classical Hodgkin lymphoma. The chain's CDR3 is CASSEKVLDGEQYF. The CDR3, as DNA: TGTGCCAGCAGTGAAAAGGTGCTAGATGGCGAGCAGTACTTC.